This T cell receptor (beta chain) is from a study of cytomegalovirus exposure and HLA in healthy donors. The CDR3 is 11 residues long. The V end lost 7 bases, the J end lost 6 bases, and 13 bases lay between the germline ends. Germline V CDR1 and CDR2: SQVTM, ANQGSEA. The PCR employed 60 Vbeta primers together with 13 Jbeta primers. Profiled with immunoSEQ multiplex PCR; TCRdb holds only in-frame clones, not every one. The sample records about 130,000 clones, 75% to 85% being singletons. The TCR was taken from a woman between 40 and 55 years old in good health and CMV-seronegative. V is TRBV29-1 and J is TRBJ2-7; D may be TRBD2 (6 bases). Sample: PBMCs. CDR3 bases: TGCAGCGGGGGACTTTTGGGCGAGCAGTACTTC. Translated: CSGGLLGEQYF.